This record covers a single TCR beta chain. These data belong to a study of control samples from healthy donors and cancer patients. Looked up from germline, CDR1 is SGHDT and CDR2 is YYEEEE. With 4 bases clipped from V and 8 bases from J, the junction kept 3 bases outside the gene matches. CDR3 length: 12 amino acids. The method was immunoSEQ multiplex PCR; TCRdb's version includes in-frame clones alone and lacks a portion of them. The sample yields some 150,000 clones, over 90% seen once. The chain recombines TRBV5-6 with TRBJ1-1; 9 bases line up with TRBD1. Sequencing used blood. This sequence originates from a woman aged 30 to 39 in good health. CDR3: CASSTGTGEAFF. CDR3 nucleotides: TGTGCCAGCAGCACAGGGACAGGGGAAGCTTTCTTT.